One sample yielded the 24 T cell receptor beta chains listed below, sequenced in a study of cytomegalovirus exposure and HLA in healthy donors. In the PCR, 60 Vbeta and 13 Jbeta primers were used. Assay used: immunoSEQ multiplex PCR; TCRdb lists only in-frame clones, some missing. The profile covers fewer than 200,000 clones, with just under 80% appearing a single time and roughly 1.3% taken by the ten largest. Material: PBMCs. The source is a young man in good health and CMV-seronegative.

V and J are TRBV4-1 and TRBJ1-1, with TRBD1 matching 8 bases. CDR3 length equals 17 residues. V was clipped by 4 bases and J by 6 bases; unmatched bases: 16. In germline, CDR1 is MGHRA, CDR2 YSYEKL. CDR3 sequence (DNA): TGCGCCAGCAGCCGCGGACAGGGTGGGGTAATTGTGGCTGAAGCTTTCTTT. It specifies CASSRGQGGVIVAEAFF.

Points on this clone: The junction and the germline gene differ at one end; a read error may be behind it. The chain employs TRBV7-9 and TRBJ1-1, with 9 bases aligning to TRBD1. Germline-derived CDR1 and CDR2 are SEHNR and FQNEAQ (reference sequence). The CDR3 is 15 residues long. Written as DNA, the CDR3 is TGTTCCAGCAGCTTCGACCGGACAGGGGAAACTGAAGCTTTCTTT. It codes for CSSSFDRTGETEAFF. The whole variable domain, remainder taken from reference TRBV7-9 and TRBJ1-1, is DTGVSQNPRHKITKRGQNVTFRCDPISEHNRLYWYRQTLGQGPEFLTYFQNEAQLEKSRLLSDRFSAERPKGSFSTLEIQRTEQGDSAMYLCSSSFDRTGETEAFFGQGTRLTVV.

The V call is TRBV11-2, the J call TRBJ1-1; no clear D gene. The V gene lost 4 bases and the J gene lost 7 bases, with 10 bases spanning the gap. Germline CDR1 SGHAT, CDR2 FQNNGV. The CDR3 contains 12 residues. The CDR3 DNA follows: TGTGCCAGCAGCTCCTCCAGAATTGAAGCTTTCTTT. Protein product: CASSSSRIEAFF.

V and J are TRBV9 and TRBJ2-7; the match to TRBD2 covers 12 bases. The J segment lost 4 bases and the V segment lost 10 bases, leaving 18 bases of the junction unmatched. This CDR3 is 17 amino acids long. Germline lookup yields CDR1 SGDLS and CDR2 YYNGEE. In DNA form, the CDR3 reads TGTGCCCCCCCCCGGCTAGCGGGAGGGCGGGATATATACGAGCAGTACTTC. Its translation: CAPPRLAGGRDIYEQYF. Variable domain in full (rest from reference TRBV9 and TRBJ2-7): DSGVTQTPKHLITATGQRVTLRCSPRSGDLSVYWYQQSLDQGLQFLIQYYNGEERAKGNILERFSAQQFPDLHSELNLSSLELGDSALYFCAPPRLAGGRDIYEQYFGPGTRLTVT.

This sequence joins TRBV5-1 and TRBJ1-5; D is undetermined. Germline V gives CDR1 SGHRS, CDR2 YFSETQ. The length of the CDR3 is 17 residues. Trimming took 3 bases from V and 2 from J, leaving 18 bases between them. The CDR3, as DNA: TGCGCCAGCAGCTCTGACCGGGAGGACCTTGGCAATCAGCCCCAGCATTTT. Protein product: CASSSDREDLGNQPQHF.

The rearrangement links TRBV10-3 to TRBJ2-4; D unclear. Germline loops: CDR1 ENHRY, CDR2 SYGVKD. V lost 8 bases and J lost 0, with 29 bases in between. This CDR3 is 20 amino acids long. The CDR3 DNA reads TGTGCCATCGTGGAGCGAAGTCCCTCAATCCACTTACTAGCCAAAAACATTCAGTACTTC. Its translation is CAIVERSPSIHLLAKNIQYF.

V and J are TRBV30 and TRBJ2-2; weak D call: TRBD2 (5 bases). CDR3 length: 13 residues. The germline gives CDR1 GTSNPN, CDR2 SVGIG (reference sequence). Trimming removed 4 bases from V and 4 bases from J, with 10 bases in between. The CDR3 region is CAWNRGSTGELFF. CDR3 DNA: TGTGCCTGGAATCGGGGTAGCACCGGGGAGCTGTTTTTT.

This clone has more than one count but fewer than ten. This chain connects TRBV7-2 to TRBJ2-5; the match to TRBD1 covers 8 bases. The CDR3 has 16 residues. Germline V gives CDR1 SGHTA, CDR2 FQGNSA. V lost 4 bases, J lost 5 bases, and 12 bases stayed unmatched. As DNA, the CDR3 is TGTGCCAGCAGCTCCAGGACAGGGCGGTCGGCCGAGACCCAGTACTTC. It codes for CASSSRTGRSAETQYF.

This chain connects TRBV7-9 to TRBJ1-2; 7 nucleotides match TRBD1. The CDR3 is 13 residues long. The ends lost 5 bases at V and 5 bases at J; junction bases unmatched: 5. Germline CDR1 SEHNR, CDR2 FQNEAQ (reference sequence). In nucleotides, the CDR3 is TGTGCCAGCAGCGCCGGGACAGTTTATGGCTACACCTTC. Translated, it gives CASSAGTVYGYTF.

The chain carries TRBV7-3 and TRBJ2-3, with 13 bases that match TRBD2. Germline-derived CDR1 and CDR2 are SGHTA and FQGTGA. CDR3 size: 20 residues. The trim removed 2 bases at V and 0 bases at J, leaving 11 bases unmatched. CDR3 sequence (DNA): TGTGCCAGCAGCTTATTTTCCCCAGGACTAGCGGGAGAGAGCACAGATACGCAGTATTTT. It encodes CASSLFSPGLAGESTDTQYF.

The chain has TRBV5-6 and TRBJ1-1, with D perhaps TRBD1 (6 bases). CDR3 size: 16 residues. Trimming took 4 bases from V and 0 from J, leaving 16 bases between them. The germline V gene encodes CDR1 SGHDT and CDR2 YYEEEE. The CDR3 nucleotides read TGTGCCAGCAGCCCGATAGCACAGGGCCTGAACACTGAAGCTTTCTTT. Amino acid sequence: CASSPIAQGLNTEAFF.

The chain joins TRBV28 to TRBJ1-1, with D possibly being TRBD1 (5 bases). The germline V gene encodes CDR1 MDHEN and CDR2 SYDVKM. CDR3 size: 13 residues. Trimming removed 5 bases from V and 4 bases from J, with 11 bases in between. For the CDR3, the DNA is TGTGCCAGCAGTCCGATCGACAGCACTGAAGCTTTCTTT. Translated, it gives CASSPIDSTEAFF.

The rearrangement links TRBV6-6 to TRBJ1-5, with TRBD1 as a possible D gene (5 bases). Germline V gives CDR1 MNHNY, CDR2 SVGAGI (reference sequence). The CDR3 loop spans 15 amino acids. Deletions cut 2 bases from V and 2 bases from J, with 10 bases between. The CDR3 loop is CASSYGDRRNQPQHF. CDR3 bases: TGTGCCAGCAGTTACGGCGACAGACGCAATCAGCCCCAGCATTTT.

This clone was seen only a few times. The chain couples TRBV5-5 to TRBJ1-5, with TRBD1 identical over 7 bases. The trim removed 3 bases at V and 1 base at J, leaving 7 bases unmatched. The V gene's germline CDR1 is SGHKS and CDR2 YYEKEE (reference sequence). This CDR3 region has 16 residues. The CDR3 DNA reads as TGTGCCAGCAGCTCGCTACAGGGGACGAGCAATCAGCCCCAGCATTTT. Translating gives CASSSLQGTSNQPQHF.

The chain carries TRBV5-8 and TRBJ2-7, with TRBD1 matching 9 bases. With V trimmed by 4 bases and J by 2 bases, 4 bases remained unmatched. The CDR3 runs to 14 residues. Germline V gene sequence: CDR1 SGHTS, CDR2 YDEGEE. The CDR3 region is CASSPWTGAYEQYF. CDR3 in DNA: TGTGCCAGCAGCCCCTGGACAGGGGCCTACGAGCAGTACTTC.

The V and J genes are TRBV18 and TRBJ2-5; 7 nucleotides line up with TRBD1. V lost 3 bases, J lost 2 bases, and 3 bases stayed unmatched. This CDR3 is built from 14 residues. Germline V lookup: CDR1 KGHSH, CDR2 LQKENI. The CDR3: CASSPRDSQETQYF. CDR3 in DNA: TGTGCCAGCTCACCGAGGGACAGTCAAGAGACCCAGTACTTC.

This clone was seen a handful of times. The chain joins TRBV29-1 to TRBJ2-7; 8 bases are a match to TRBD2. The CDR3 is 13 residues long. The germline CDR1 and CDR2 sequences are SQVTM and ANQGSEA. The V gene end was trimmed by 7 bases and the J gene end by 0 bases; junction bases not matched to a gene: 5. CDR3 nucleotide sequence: TGCAGCGCCTCTCGGGGGGGCTCCTACGAGCAGTACTTC. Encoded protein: CSASRGGSYEQYF.

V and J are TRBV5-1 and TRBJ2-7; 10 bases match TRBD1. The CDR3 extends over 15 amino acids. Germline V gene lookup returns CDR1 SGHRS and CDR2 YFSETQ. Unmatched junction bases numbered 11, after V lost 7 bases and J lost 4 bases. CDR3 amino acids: CASGASGGQGYEQYF. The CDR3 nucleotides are TGCGCCAGCGGCGCCAGTGGGGGACAGGGGTACGAGCAGTACTTC.

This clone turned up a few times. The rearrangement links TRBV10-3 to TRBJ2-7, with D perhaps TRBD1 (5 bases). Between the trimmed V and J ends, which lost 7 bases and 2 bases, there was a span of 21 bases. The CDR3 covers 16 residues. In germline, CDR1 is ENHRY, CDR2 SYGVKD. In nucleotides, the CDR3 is TGTGCCATCATGCCGAATGCAGGGATAGCACCCTACGAGCAGTACTTC. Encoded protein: CAIMPNAGIAPYEQYF.

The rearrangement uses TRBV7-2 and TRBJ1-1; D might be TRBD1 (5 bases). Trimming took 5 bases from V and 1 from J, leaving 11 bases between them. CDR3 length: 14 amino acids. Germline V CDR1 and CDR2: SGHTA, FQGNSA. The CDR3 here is CASSPPRENTEAFF. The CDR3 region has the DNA TGTGCCAGCAGCCCCCCCAGGGAGAACACTGAAGCTTTCTTT.

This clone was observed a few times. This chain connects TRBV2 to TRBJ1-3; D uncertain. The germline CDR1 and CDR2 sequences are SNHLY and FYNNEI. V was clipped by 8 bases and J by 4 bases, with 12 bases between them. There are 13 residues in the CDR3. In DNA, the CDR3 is TGTGCCAGCGGGCAGGTCTCGGGAAACACCATATATTTT. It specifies CASGQVSGNTIYF.

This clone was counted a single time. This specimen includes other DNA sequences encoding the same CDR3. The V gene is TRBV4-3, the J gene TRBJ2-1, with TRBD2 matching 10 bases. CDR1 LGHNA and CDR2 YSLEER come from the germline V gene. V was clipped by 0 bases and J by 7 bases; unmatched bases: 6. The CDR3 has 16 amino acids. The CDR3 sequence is CASSQDPSGGANEQFF. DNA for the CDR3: TGCGCCAGCAGCCAAGATCCCAGCGGGGGGGCAAATGAGCAGTTCTTC.

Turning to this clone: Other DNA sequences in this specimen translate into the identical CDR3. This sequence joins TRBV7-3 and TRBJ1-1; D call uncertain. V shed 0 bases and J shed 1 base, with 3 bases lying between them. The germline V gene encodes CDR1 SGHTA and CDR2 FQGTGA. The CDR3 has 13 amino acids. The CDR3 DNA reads TGTGCCAGCAGCTTAACCCAGAACACTGAAGCTTTCTTT. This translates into CASSLTQNTEAFF. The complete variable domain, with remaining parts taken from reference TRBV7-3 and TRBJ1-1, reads GAGVSQTPSNKVTEKGKYVELRCDPISGHTALYWYRQSLGQGPEFLIYFQGTGAADDSGLPNDRFFAVRPEGSVSTLKIQRTERGDSAVYLCASSLTQNTEAFFGQGTRLTVV.

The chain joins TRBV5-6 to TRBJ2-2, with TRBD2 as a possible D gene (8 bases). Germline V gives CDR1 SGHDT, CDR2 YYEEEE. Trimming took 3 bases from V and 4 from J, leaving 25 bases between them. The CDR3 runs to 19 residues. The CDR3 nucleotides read TGTGCCAGCAGCTCGACCCCGGGAGGGGGCCAAATAGGCACCGGGGAGCTGTTTTTT. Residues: CASSSTPGGGQIGTGELFF.